This T cell receptor (beta chain) comes out of a study of blood T cell repertoires in COVID-19 (dated by TCRdb to the early 2020s). Background on the whole study: Samples covering the acute and convalescent phases of COVID-19 were provided by collaborators in the United States, Italy and Spain. The material from the prospective study consisted of cDNA or gDNA derived from T cells, B-cell-depleted T cells, or PBMCs. Subjects who had been exposed to COVID-19, were actively infected with it, or had recovered from it provided the deeply sampled blood TCRbeta repertoires that made up the dataset. The repertoires were released in a freely available public database meant as a resource for research on the immune response to SARS-CoV-2. Samples came from the ongoing ImmuneRACE study (first 160 participants) plus 1,254 subjects from 6 global collaborators. Sample metadata almost always included a de-identified subject ID, COVID-19 status, age in years and sex. Where HLA class I and class II types were available, the types were taken from metadata supplied by the sample provider, not from assay-based typing.

As regards this clone: The antigen this receptor binds is unknown. The sample holds no much larger clone one base away, and base qualities are not on file.

Broad study findings and their caveats: Clinical and demographic metadata were provided uncurated, with the amount varying by source and participant.

Participants in the prospective study were enrolled through a virtual design, were aged roughly 18 to 100 years, and lived in approximately 25 United States geographic areas. Cohort assignment in the prospective study relied on participant-reported clinical history from a screening survey and a study questionnaire. Each participant in the prospective study had whole blood, serum and a nasopharyngeal or oropharyngeal swab collected by mobile phlebotomists. Prospective study participants could optionally give additional blood draws and questionnaires over a 2-month period. Before DNA extraction, blood samples from the prospective study were shipped at room temperature or frozen. Via the germline V gene (reference sequence), CDR1 is MNHEY and CDR2 SMNVEV. V is trimmed back by 5 bases and J by 1 base, and the junction contains 8 bases that no gene match accounts for. Including the terminal cysteine and phenylalanine, the CDR3 comprises 17 residues. The DNA shown is the 51-base CDR3, in frame from base 1.

TCRbeta CDR3 regions were amplified from genomic DNA using the immunoSEQ Assay, a bias-controlled multiplex PCR. The published analysis was carried out like this. The number of nucleated cells in each sample was estimated from the amplification of reference gene primers within the assay. To quantify the absolute abundance of each unique TCRbeta CDR3 rearrangement, sequence reads were collapsed and filtered. For each sample, productive Simpson clonality was calculated as the square root of Simpson's diversity index across productive rearrangements. Entries here come from immuneACCESS through TCRdb and include only in-frame sequences with V and J called. Some clones fail to appear in such tables; in the studies checked, an unresolved V gene covers under half of the shortfall, and the cause of the remainder is unknown. V and J calls and clone size are copied from that table; D and trimming were computed from the DNA. Here the sample has around 220,000 clones; around 84% occur a single time. The ten most abundant clones make up approximately 7.4% of the sample.

This receptor was taken from a woman aged 40-49 years with acute COVID-19. The sample taken for sequencing was PBMCs or T cells enriched from blood (not recorded which). Recombination linked TRBV27 to TRBJ2-1, and 10 junctional nucleotides match TRBD1. The CDR3 protein is CASSPYPGQGSYNEQFF. The sequenced DNA: TGTGCCAGCAGTCCCTATCCGGGACAGGGGTCCTACAATGAGCAGTTCTTC.